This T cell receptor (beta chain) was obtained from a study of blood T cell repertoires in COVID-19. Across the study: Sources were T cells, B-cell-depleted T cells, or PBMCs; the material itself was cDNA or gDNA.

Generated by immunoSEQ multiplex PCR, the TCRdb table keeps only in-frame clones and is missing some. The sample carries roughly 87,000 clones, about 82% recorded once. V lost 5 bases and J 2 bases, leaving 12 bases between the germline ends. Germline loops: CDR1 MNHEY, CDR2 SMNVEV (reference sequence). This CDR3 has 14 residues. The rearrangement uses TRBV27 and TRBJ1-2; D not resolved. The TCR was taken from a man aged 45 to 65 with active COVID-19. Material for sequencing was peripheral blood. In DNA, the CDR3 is TGTGCCAGCAGTAGAACAGCCCGAAACTATGGCTACACCTTC. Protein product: CASSRTARNYGYTF.